The 11 T cell receptor beta chains presented below share a single source sample, sequenced in a study of regulatory T cells in long-lasting Graves disease. Through Arm-PCR of CDR3 regions and iRepertoire HTBI primers, TCR beta libraries were built. TCRdb re-called the multiplex PCR reads with MiXCR, one entry per CDR3 protein. The sample shows roughly 410,000 distinct CDR3 sequences, 15% of them seen only once. Documented time point: newly diagnosed GD, antithyroid drugs for less than 3 months. From RNA extracted from PBMCs, the TCR library was made. The same data also went into a second study, on T cells in Graves' hyperthyroidism and ophthalmopathy.

The material was peripheral blood mononuclear cells (PBMCs), obtained at new diagnosis, from a patient treated with antithyroid drugs. The receptor set was obtained from a woman aged 40 to 50 with Graves disease.

This clonotype was found a few times. The chain recombines TRBV29-1 with TRBJ2-3; 7 bases match TRBD2. Germline V gives CDR1 SQVTM, CDR2 ANQGSEA. The CDR3 has 13 residues. With 7 bases clipped from V and 3 bases from J, the junction kept 7 bases outside the gene matches. The CDR3 sequence: CSAGLAETDTQYF. Written as DNA, the CDR3 is TGCAGCGCGGGGCTAGCGGAAACAGATACGCAGTATTTT.

This clonotype was seen many times. Germline is not matched at one junction end, which may reflect a read error. This chain links TRBV12-3 or TRBV12-4 with TRBJ1-1, with D possibly matching TRBD1 (6 bases). The CDR3 is 14 amino acids. CDR3 in amino acids: CASSLAPGDTEAFF. In DNA, the CDR3 is TGTGCCAGCAGCTTAGCCCCAGGGGACACTGAAGCTTTCTTT.

The chain uses TRBV28 and TRBJ2-7; TRBD1 aligns across 10 bases. In germline, CDR1 is MDHEN, CDR2 SYDVKM. Germline trimming cut 3 bases from V and 5 bases from J; bases unmatched to any gene: 7. CDR3 length: 15 residues. CDR3 sequence: CASSLLDRGFNEQYF. The CDR3 coding sequence is TGTGCCAGCAGTTTGTTGGACAGGGGGTTCAACGAGCAGTACTTC.

As concerns this clonotype: Since a far larger clone is one base different, this is likely a read error. CDR3 bases: TGTGCCAGCAGCGTCGGGACAGGGAGCAACAATGAGCAGTACTTC. Its translation is CASSVGTGSNNEQYF. V gene TRBV11-3 combines with J gene TRBJ2-7; TRBD1 agrees at 9 bases. V gave up 5 bases and J gave up 7 bases; unmatched junction bases: 12. The germline gives CDR1 SGHNT, CDR2 YENEEA. The CDR3 loop spans 15 amino acids.

This clonotype was counted a few times. This chain links TRBV7-6 with TRBJ2-2; TRBD2 might be the D (6 bases). V was clipped by 1 base and J by 0 bases, with 9 bases between them. The CDR3 extends over 16 amino acids. The germline V gene encodes CDR1 SGHVS and CDR2 FNYEAQ. The CDR3 is CASSLGGISNTGELFF. The CDR3 DNA reads as TGTGCCAGCAGCTTAGGCGGGATTTCGAACACCGGGGAGCTGTTTTTT. Full variable domain (rest looked up from reference TRBV7-6 and TRBJ2-2): GAGVSQSPRYKVTKRGQDVALRCDPISGHVSLYWYRQALGQGPEFLTYFNYEAQQDKSGLPNDRFSAERPEGSISTLTIQRTEQRDSAMYRCASSLGGISNTGELFFGEGSRLTVL.

This clonotype was picked up many times. This chain connects TRBV27 to TRBJ1-4; D may be TRBD1 (6 bases). This CDR3 region has 14 residues. CDR1 is MNHEY, CDR2 SMNVEV, per germline (reference sequence). The V end lost 6 bases, the J end lost 6 bases, and 14 bases lay between the germline ends. CDR3 bases: TGTGCCAGCAGGATAGGGGCAGGGGATGAAAAACTGTTTTTT. This gives the protein CASRIGAGDEKLFF.

The chain combines TRBV5-6 with TRBJ2-7; possible D gene TRBD1, 5 bases. This CDR3 is built from 17 residues. With 5 bases removed from V and 0 bases from J, the gap between germline ends came to 21 bases. In germline, CDR1 is SGHDT, CDR2 YYEEEE. CDR3 protein: CASRNGMQTDFSYEQYF. The CDR3 DNA sequence: TGTGCCAGCAGGAATGGGATGCAGACAGATTTCTCCTACGAGCAGTACTTC.

This clonotype was detected ten times or more. This rearrangement joins TRBV30 to TRBJ2-3; D gene ambiguous. The CDR3 contains 13 residues. V was shortened by 1 base and J by 0 bases, with 5 bases between the two germline ends. Germline CDR1 GTSNPN, CDR2 SVGIG (reference sequence). CDR3 coding DNA: TGTGCCTGGAGTGGCGGTAGCACAGATACGCAGTATTTT. Encoded protein: CAWSGGSTDTQYF.

V is TRBV18 and J is TRBJ2-3; 15 bases map to TRBD2. The J segment lost 3 bases and the V segment lost 4 bases, leaving 5 bases of the junction unmatched. Germline CDR1 and CDR2: KGHSH and LQKENI. The CDR3 consists of 17 residues. The CDR3: CASSRGLAGGNTDTQYF. The CDR3 DNA follows: TGTGCCAGCTCACGGGGACTAGCGGGAGGCAATACAGATACGCAGTATTTT.

This clonotype showed up just a few times. This sequence joins TRBV20-1 and TRBJ2-3; 7 bases line up with TRBD2. This CDR3 region has 14 residues. With 6 bases clipped from V and 4 bases from J, the junction kept 10 bases outside the gene matches. Per germline, CDR1 DFQATT and CDR2 SNEGSKA (reference sequence). The CDR3 region is CSARWASGPDTQYF. CDR3 DNA sequence: TGCAGTGCAAGGTGGGCTAGCGGACCAGATACGCAGTATTTT.

There are a few counts of this clonotype. J is TRBJ2-1 and V is TRBV27; D is unclear. V was cut by 3 bases and J by 2 bases, with 14 bases left in between. The CDR3 length is 16 residues. Germline V gene lookup returns CDR1 MNHEY and CDR2 SMNVEV (reference sequence). The CDR3 loop reads CASSLVGPNTYNEQFF. Here the CDR3 DNA reads TGTGCCAGCAGTTTGGTCGGACCGAACACCTACAATGAGCAGTTCTTC.